This T cell receptor (beta chain) was identified in a study of blood T cells in healthy people across ages. V lost 5 bases, J lost 6 bases, and 20 bases lay in between. The germline V gene encodes CDR1 SGHTA and CDR2 FQGNSA. The length of the CDR3 is 15 residues. The authors ran a second PCR of roughly 6 to 12 cycles using a sample-barcoded 5' primer and a J-beta primer mix. TCRdb processed the 5' RACE reads anew with MiXCR; each CDR3 protein has one entry. The profile shows around 1,800,000 distinct CDR3 sequences, about two fifths of them singletons. Ranging in age from about 6 to 95, the donors were healthy Caucasian individuals from Russia.

The origin of this receptor is a human donor in good health. Sequencing was performed on blood. This chain links TRBV7-2 with TRBJ2-7; D uncertain. The CDR3 protein is CASSPNSPGISEQYF. The DNA for the CDR3 is TGTGCCAGCAGCCCCAACAGTCCGGGTATAAGCGAGCAGTACTTC.